This TCR beta chain came from a study of cytomegalovirus exposure and HLA in healthy donors. Trimming removed 4 bases at V and 1 base at J, with 17 bases between. Germline V gives CDR1 SGHDT, CDR2 YYEEEE. The CDR3 runs 16 residues. A note on this clone: Its antigen is unknown.

Vbeta (60) and Jbeta (13) primers were used in the PCR. Sequencing used immunoSEQ multiplex PCR; TCRdb keeps in-frame clones, though not all of them. The sample holds 100,000 to 150,000 clones, approximately 80% seen once. Study results and limitations: Highly shared variants forming one cluster were likely a sequencing artifact.

This sequence joins TRBV5-6 and TRBJ1-2; D uncertain. The sample was PBMCs. This clonotype was obtained from a man aged 50-59 years in good health and CMV-seronegative. CDR3 in amino acids: CASSPGGSFINYGYTF. CDR3 in DNA: TGTGCCAGCAGCCCGGGAGGCAGCTTTATTAACTATGGCTACACCTTC.